This entry lists 7 T cell receptor beta chains sequenced from one sample in a study of T-cell reconstitution after alpha-beta-depleted transplantation in children. It was with unique molecular identifiers that the TCRbeta library was prepared. TCRdb independently ran MiXCR on the PCR reads; one entry per CDR3 protein. The data contain 440,000 or so distinct CDR3 sequences, approximately 42% of them singletons. The sample was PBMCs, taken before TCRalphabeta/CD19-depleted stem cell transplant. The receptors originated from a girl aged 2-15 years with aplastic anemia, due to receive a stem cell transplant.

J is TRBJ2-3 and V is TRBV20-1; 7 nucleotides agree with TRBD2. Germline values: CDR1 DFQATT, CDR2 SNEGSKA (reference sequence). V lost 4 bases and J lost 3; bases outside the gene matches: 4. This CDR3 has 13 residues. The CDR3 sequence is CSANRRGTDTQYF. As DNA, the CDR3 is TGCAGTGCTAACCGGCGGGGGACAGATACGCAGTATTTT.

This clonotype was picked up many times. The rearrangement joins TRBV29-1 to TRBJ2-5; TRBD1 matches 9 bases. Germline CDR1 is SQVTM and CDR2 is ANQGSEA. Trimming removed 6 bases from V and 4 bases from J; junction bases left unmatched: 15. The CDR3 is 16 amino acids. The chain's CDR3 is CSVSTLHRGRGETQYF. For the CDR3, the DNA is TGCAGCGTGTCGACCTTACACAGGGGGCGGGGAGAGACCCAGTACTTC. The full variable domain, rest sourced from reference TRBV29-1 and TRBJ2-5, is SAVISQKPSRDICQRGTSLTIQCQVDSQVTMMFWYRQQPGQSLTLIATANQGSEATYESGFVIDKFPISRPNLTFSTLTVSNMSPEDSSIYLCSVSTLHRGRGETQYFGPGTRLLVL.

CDR3 in amino acids: CACTEGNSNQPQHF. DNA of the CDR3: TGTGCCTGCACCGAGGGCAATAGCAATCAGCCCCAGCATTTT. The chain carries TRBV30 and TRBJ1-5, with unresolved D. This CDR3 region has 14 residues. V was trimmed by 6 bases and J by 0 bases, leaving 12 bases between them. Germline-derived CDR1 and CDR2 are GTSNPN and SVGIG (reference sequence).

This clonotype was seen a few times. The chain employs TRBV5-1 and TRBJ2-3; 8 bases are a match to TRBD2. The germline gives CDR1 SGHRS, CDR2 YFSETQ. V shed 4 bases, J shed 0 bases, and the junction held 7 bases outside the gene matches. CDR3 size: 16 residues. The CDR3 sequence is CASSILSGTSTDTQYF. As DNA, the CDR3 is TGCGCCAGCAGCATTCTTAGCGGGACTAGCACAGATACGCAGTATTTT.

The chain links TRBV7-9 to TRBJ2-7, with TRBD1 as a possible D gene (5 bases). The CDR3 runs 16 residues. V was trimmed by 5 bases and J by 3 bases, leaving 20 bases between them. Germline lookup yields CDR1 SEHNR and CDR2 FQNEAQ (reference sequence). The CDR3 loop reads CASSLTQGNQIYEQYF. In DNA form, the CDR3 reads TGTGCCAGCAGCCTTACTCAGGGCAACCAGATCTACGAGCAGTACTTC.

This clonotype was seen more than once but under ten times. This chain joins TRBV3-1 and TRBJ2-7; maybe TRBD1 (7 bases). Germline assignment: CDR1 LGHDT and CDR2 YNNKEL (reference sequence). The V gene lost 4 bases and the J gene lost 9 bases, with 13 bases spanning the gap. The CDR3 runs to 12 residues. This CDR3 reads CASSLLQGGQYF. As DNA, the CDR3 is TGTGCCAGCAGCCTCCTCCAGGGGGGGCAGTACTTC.

This clonotype appeared many times. This chain links TRBV19 with TRBJ2-1; D gene unclear. Deletions cut 5 bases from V and 0 bases from J, with 8 bases between. This CDR3 has 14 amino acids. Germline assignment: CDR1 LNHDA and CDR2 SQIVND (reference sequence). As DNA, the CDR3 is TGTGCCAGTAGTCCCGTGAGCTCCTACAATGAGCAGTTCTTC. Protein product: CASSPVSSYNEQFF. The complete variable domain, with remaining parts taken from reference TRBV19 and TRBJ2-1, reads DGGITQSPKYLFRKEGQNVTLSCEQNLNHDAMYWYRQDPGQGLRLIYYSQIVNDFQKGDIAEGYSVSREKKESFPLTVTSAQKNPTAFYLCASSPVSSYNEQFFGPGTRLTVL.